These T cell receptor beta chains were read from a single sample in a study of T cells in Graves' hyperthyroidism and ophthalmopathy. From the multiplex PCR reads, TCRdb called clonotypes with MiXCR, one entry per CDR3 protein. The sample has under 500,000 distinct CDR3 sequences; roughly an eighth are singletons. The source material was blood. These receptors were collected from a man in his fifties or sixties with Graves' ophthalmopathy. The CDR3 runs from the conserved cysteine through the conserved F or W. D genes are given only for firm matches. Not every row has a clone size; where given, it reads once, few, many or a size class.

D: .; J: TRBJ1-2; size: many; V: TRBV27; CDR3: CASSLGQSYGYTF; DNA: TGTGCCAGCAGTTTAGGGCAGAGCTATGGCTACACCTTC
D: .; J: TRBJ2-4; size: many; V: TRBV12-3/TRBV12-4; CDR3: CASSPRGTKNIQYF; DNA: TGTGCCAGCAGTCCCAGGGGAACCAAAAACATTCAGTACTTC
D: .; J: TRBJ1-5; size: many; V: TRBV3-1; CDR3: CASSQGHVVQPQHF; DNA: TGTGCCAGCAGCCAAGGACACGTTGTTCAGCCCCAGCATTTT
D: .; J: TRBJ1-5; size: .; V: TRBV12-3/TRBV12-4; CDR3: CASSLSGQSNQTQHF; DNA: TGTGCCAGCAGTTTATCGGGTCAAAGCAATCAGACCCAGCATTTT
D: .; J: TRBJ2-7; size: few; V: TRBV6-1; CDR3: CASREVFYEQYF; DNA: TGTGCCAGCAGAGAGGTATTCTACGAGCAGTACTTC
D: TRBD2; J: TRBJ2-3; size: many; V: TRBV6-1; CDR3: CASSRMTSGSEDTQYF; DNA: TGTGCCAGCAGTCGAATGACTAGCGGGAGTGAAGATACGCAGTATTTT
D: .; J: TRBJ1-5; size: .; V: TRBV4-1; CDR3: CASSQDKGTQPQHF; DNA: TGCGCCAGCAGCCAAGATAAGGGAACGCAGCCCCAGCATTTT
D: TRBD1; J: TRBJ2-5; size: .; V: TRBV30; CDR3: CASSKRGRETQYF; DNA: TGTGCCAGTAGTAAGAGGGGGCGAGAGACCCAGTACTTC
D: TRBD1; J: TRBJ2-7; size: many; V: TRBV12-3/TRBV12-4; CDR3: CASGGTGTSYEQYF; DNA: TGTGCCAGCGGAGGGACAGGGACTTCCTACGAGCAGTACTTC
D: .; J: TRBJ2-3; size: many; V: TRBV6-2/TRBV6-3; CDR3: CASSYPPRAGPDTQYF; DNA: TGTGCCAGCAGTTACCCTCCTCGGGCGGGGCCAGATACGCAGTATTTT
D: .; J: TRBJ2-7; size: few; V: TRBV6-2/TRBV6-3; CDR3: CASSYSSVGHRNYEQYF; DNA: TGTGCCAGCAGTTACTCGTCTGTGGGACACAGAAACTACGAGCAGTACTTC
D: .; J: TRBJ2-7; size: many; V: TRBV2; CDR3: CASSLADSYEQYF; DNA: TGTGCCAGCAGTCTGGCAGACTCCTACGAGCAGTACTTC
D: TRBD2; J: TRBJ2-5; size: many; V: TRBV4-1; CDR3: CASSQVNLGLATGETQYF; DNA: TGCGCCAGCAGCCAGGTCAACCTGGGACTAGCGACTGGAGAGACCCAGTACTTC
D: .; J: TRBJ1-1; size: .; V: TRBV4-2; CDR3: CASSPHKNTEAFF; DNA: TGTGCCAGCAGTCCCCATAAGAACACTGAAGCTTTCTTT
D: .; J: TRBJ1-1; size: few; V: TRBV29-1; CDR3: CSVGGAEAFF; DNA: TGCAGCGTCGGTGGGGCTGAAGCTTTCTTT
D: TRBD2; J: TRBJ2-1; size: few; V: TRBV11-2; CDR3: CAISLVSALLAPAVNEQFF; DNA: TGTGCCATCAGCTTAGTATCTGCCTTACTAGCGCCAGCCGTGAATGAGCAGTTCTTC
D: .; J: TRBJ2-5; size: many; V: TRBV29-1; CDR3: CSVVGGTRETQYF; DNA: TGCAGCGTTGTAGGCGGGACCCGAGAGACCCAGTACTTC
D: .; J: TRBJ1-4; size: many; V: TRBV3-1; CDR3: CASSQGTKRVEKLFF; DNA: TGTGCCAGCAGCCAAGGGACAAAGAGGGTGGAAAAACTGTTTTTT
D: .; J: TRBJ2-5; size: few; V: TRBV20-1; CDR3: CSARTGPVQETQYF; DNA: TGCAGTGCTAGGACCGGGCCAGTCCAAGAGACCCAGTACTTC
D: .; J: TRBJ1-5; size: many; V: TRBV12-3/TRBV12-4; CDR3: CASSLGGADQPQHF; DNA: TGTGCCAGCAGTTTAGGCGGGGCAGATCAGCCCCAGCATTTT
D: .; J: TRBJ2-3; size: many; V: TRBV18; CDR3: CASSPPYLDTQYF; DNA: TGTGCCAGCTCACCACCGTACCTAGATACGCAGTATTTT
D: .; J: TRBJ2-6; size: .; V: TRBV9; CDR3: CASSVEGTGANVLTF; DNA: TGTGCCAGCAGCGTAGAAGGGACTGGGGCCAACGTCCTGACTTTC
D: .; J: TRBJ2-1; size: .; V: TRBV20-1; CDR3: CSARAPLANLYNEQFF; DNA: TGCAGTGCTAGGGCCCCTCTTGCGAACCTCTACAATGAGCAGTTCTTC
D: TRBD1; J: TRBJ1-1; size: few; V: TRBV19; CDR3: CASSARTGNTEAFF; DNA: TGTGCCAGCAGCGCGAGGACAGGGAACACTGAAGCTTTCTTT
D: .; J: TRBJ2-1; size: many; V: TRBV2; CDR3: CASTTFNNEQFF; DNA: TGTGCCAGCACAACGTTTAACAATGAGCAGTTCTTC
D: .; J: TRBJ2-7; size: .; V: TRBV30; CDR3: CAWSPGRDEQYF; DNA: TGTGCCTGGAGCCCGGGACGGGACGAGCAGTACTTC
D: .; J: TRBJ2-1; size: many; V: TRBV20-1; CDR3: CSAAPGANEQFF; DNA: TGCAGTGCGGCCCCGGGAGCCAATGAGCAGTTCTTC
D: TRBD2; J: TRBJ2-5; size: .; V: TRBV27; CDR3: CASSLSTSGSGKRGETQYF; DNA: TGTGCCAGCAGTTTATCGACTAGCGGGAGCGGTAAGAGAGGAGAGACCCAGTACTTC
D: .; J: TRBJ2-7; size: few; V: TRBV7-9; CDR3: CASSFRDLQYF; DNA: TGTGCCAGCAGCTTCCGGGACTTGCAGTACTTC
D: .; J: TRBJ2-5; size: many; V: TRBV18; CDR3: CASSPPTQETQYF; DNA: TGTGCCAGCTCACCACCGACCCAAGAGACCCAGTACTTC
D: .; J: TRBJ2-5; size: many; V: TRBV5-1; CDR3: CASSRALGETQYF; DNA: TGCGCCAGCAGCCGGGCCCTCGGGGAGACCCAGTACTTC
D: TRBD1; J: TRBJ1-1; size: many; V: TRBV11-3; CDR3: CASSARQGVVTEAFF; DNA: TGTGCCAGCAGCGCAAGACAGGGGGTTGTGACTGAAGCTTTCTTT
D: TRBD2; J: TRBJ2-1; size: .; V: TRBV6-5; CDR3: CANSYWGEGYNEQFF; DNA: TGTGCCAACAGTTACTGGGGGGAGGGCTACAATGAGCAGTTCTTC
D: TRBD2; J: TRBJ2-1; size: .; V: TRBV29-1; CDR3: CSVRLAGVGNEQFF; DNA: TGCAGCGTCCGACTAGCGGGAGTTGGCAATGAGCAGTTCTTC
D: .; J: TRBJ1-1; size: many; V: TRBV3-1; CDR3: CASSLGSGTEAFF; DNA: TGTGCCAGCAGTCTGGGGTCGGGCACTGAAGCTTTCTTT
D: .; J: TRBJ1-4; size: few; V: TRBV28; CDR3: CASSSHDTRTTNEKLFF; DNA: TGTGCCAGCAGTTCACATGACACAAGGACAACTAATGAAAAACTGTTTTTT
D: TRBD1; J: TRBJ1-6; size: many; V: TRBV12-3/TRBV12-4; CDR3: CASRLTGRNSPLHF; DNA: TGTGCCAGCAGGCTGACAGGGCGAAATTCACCCCTCCACTTT
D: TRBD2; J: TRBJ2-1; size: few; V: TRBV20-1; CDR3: CSAKSGVYNEQFF; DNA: TGCAGTGCCAAGAGCGGGGTCTACAATGAGCAGTTCTTC
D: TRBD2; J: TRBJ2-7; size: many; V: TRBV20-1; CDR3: CSARSGRARGEQYF; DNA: TGCAGTGCTAGAAGCGGGAGGGCCAGGGGAGAGCAGTACTTC
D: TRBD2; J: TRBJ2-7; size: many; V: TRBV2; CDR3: CASSQREVAYEQYF; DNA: TGTGCCAGCAGTCAGCGGGAGGTGGCTTACGAGCAGTACTTC